This T cell receptor beta chain was captured in a study of cytomegalovirus exposure and HLA in healthy donors. Background on the study: Among the roughly 380 donors who were genotyped, 81% fell in the genetic ancestry cluster that is associated with self-reported Caucasian donors.

CDR1 and CDR2 from the germline V gene are SGHNT and YYREEE (reference sequence). The trim removed 0 bases at V and 4 bases at J, leaving 4 bases unmatched. The CDR3 covers 15 residues. This clone has just a few counts. Use of 60 Vbeta and 13 Jbeta primers characterized the PCR. TCRdb's copy holds only in-frame clones and misses some; the assay was immunoSEQ multiplex PCR. The data hold about 160,000 clones, with approximately 70% observed a single time. The chain uses TRBV5-4 and TRBJ1-5, with TRBD1 matching over 7 bases. Sequencing was performed on PBMCs. This sequence was found in a man aged 40-49 years in good health and CMV-seropositive. The CDR3 sequence: CASSLGGGQNQPQHF. The CDR3 DNA follows: TGTGCCAGCAGCTTGGGAGGGGGCCAGAATCAGCCCCAGCATTTT. Full variable domain (remainder filled in from reference TRBV5-4 and TRBJ1-5): ETGVTQSPTHLIKTRGQQVTLRCSSQSGHNTVSWYQQALGQGPQFIFQYYREEENGRGNFPPRFSGLQFPNYSSELNVNALELDDSALYLCASSLGGGQNQPQHFGDGTRLSIL.